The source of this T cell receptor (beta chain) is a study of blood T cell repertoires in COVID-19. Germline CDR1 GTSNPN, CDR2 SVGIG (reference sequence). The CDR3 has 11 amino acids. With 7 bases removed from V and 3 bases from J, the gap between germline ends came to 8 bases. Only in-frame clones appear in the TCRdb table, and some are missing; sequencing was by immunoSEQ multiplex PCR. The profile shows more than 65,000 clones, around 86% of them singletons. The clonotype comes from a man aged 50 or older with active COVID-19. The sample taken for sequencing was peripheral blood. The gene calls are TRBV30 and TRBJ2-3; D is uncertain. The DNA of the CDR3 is TGTGCCTTCCTTCGGACAGATACGCAGTATTTT. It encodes CAFLRTDTQYF. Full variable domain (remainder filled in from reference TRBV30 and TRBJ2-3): SQTIHQWPATLVQPVGSPLSLECTVEGTSNPNLYWYRQAAGRGLQLLFYSVGIGQISSEVPQNLSASRPQDRQFILSSKKLLLSDSGFYLCAFLRTDTQYFGPGTRLTVL.